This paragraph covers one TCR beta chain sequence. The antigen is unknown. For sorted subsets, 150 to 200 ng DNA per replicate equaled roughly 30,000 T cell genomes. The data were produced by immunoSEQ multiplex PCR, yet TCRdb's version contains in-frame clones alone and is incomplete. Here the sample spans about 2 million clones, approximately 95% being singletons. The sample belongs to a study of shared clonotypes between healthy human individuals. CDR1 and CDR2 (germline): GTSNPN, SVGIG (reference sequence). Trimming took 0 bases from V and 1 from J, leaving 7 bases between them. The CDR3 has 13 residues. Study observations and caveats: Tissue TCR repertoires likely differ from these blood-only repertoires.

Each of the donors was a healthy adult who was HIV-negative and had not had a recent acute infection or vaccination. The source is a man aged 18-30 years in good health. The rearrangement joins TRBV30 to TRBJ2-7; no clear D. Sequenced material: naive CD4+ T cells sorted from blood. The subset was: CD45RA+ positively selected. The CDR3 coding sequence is TGTGCCTGGAGTGTCCCTGATTCCTACGAGCAGTACTTC. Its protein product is CAWSVPDSYEQYF.